The clone carrying this T cell receptor beta chain was detected a few times. This entry is derived from a study of T cell repertoires in cytomegalovirus infection. TCRdb recomputed calls from the reads with MiXCR, one row per CDR3 protein. The data show approximately 170,000 distinct CDR3 sequences, about a sixth seen once. The V gene end was trimmed by 5 bases and the J gene end by 9 bases; junction bases not matched to a gene: 11. The CDR3 loop spans 15 amino acids. Germline V gene sequence: CDR1 LNHDA, CDR2 SQIVND (reference sequence). The chain combines TRBV19 with TRBJ2-1; TRBD1 aligns across 9 bases. The sequence derives from a human donor in good health (CMV status not recorded). Some clones in this sample may be carry-over from other donors' samples. The specimen sequenced was CD8+ T cells from PBMCs. CDR3 in amino acids: CASSASGTGIGEQFF. The DNA of the CDR3 is TGTGCCAGTAGTGCATCCGGGACAGGGATCGGTGAGCAGTTCTTC.